The following is a T cell receptor beta chain sequence with its context. The antigen this receptor binds is unknown. No base quality values were provided; no much bigger clone lies one nucleotide off. Including cysteine and phenylalanine, the CDR3 has 12 amino acids. CDR3 DNA is the only sequence kept; it has 36 bases, read in frame from the first base. The germline V gene (reference sequence) specifies SGHNT as CDR1 and YYREEE as CDR2. V lost 4 bases and J lost 6 bases; the stretch between them is 11 bases long. The data originate from a study of blood T cell repertoires in COVID-19 (TCRdb year 2020). Study-level background: The collaborator samples originated in the United States, Italy and Spain and spanned the acute and convalescent phases of COVID-19. The material from the prospective study consisted of cDNA or gDNA derived from T cells, B-cell-depleted T cells, or PBMCs. The dataset comprised deeply sampled blood TCRbeta repertoires from subjects exposed to, actively infected with, or recovered from COVID-19. The repertoires were made available in a free public database intended to serve as a resource for research on the immune response to SARS-CoV-2. Samples came from the ongoing ImmuneRACE study (first 160 participants) plus 1,254 subjects from 6 global collaborators. The sample metadata nearly always contained a de-identified subject ID, COVID-19 status, age in years and sex. HLA class I and class II types, where available, came from metadata supplied by the sample provider rather than from assay-based typing. General findings and caveats noted by the study authors: The amount of clinical and demographic metadata varied by source and participant and was provided uncurated.

The immunoSEQ Assay, a bias-controlled multiplex PCR, was used to amplify TCRbeta CDR3 regions from genomic DNA. Under the source paper's analysis protocol: The number of nucleated cells in each sample was estimated from the amplification of reference gene primers within the assay. To quantify the absolute abundance of each unique TCRbeta CDR3 rearrangement, sequence reads were collapsed and filtered. Productive Simpson clonality was computed per sample as the square root of Simpson's diversity index over productive rearrangements. The source is immuneACCESS, and TCRdb retained only in-frame sequences with V and J called. Part of the clones is not carried over; for the studies checked, unresolved V genes explain less than half of this, and the remainder is unexplained. The DNA was the basis for D and trimming; V, J and clone size are from that table. In all, the sample holds some 78,000 clones, and around 90% of those were seen once. Together, the top ten hold roughly 5% of the sample.

Whole blood was collected in K2EDTA tubes by collaborating institutions according to the institutions' own protocols. For TCRbeta analysis, collaborators shipped samples in one of three forms: frozen whole blood, isolated PBMCs, or DNA extracted from either of those sample types. Sequenced: peripheral blood. The chain uses TRBV5-4 and TRBJ2-7, with the D gene not clear enough to name. The receptor's source is a woman aged 80 or over with active or convalescent COVID-19. The CDR3 region has the sequence CASSRTGLEQYF. At the DNA level, the sequence is TGTGCCAGCAGCCGAACCGGTCTCGAGCAGTACTTC.